This T cell receptor beta chain was sequenced for a study of graft-versus-host responses after intestinal transplantation. The overall study: All of the recipients had induction that used anti-thymocyte globulin, then tacrolimus and steroids for three to four years.

General study results and limits: Graft-donor T cell macrochimerism coincided with high graft-versus-host to host-versus-graft clonal ratios in allografts. Recipient-marrow GvH clones were detected, some having first appeared in ileum or blood.

On this clone: Its target is not known.

The CDR3 totals 15 residues. The V gene lost 5 bases and the J gene lost 0 bases, with 13 bases spanning the gap. CDR1 and CDR2 from the germline V gene are MNHEY and SMNVEV (reference sequence). Only in-frame clones appear in the TCRdb table, and some are missing; sequencing was by immunoSEQ multiplex PCR. The sample holds more than 100,000 clones, 85% to 95% seen once. This sample comprised unstimulated CD4+ T cells sorted from spleen or lymph node cells, obtained before intestinal transplant. The genes are TRBV27 and TRBJ2-5; possibly TRBD1 or TRBD2 for D (5 bases each). The receptor comes from a human donor who received an intestinal transplant. Written as DNA, the CDR3 is TGTGCCAGCAGTCTGGGACGGCAGTACCAAGAGACCCAGTACTTC. It encodes CASSLGRQYQETQYF.